One and the same sample provided the 15 T cell receptor beta chains below, sequenced in a study of response to subunit inactivated influenza vaccine. Via MiXCR, TCRdb re-called the RT-PCR reads, giving one row per CDR3 protein. The profile shows about 700,000 distinct CDR3 sequences, 14% of them singletons. The material sequenced was PBMCs from blood, taken roughly 2 weeks before vaccination. These receptors all come from a man aged 50 or older who received an inactivated influenza vaccine.

This clonotype has at least ten counts. The V gene is TRBV18, the J gene TRBJ2-7; either TRBD1 or TRBD2 may supply D (6 bases each). V was pared by 8 bases and J by 4 bases, with 12 bases between. The CDR3 totals 12 residues. The V gene's germline CDR1 is KGHSH and CDR2 LQKENI. As DNA, the CDR3 is TGTGCCAGCAGCAGGAGGGGGTACGAGCAGTACTTC. Translation gives CASSRRGYEQYF.

This clonotype was counted only a few times. The rearrangement joins TRBV27 to TRBJ2-2, with D perhaps matching TRBD1 (6 bases). Trimming took 0 bases from V and 3 from J, leaving 11 bases between them. Germline lookup yields CDR1 MNHEY and CDR2 SMNVEV (reference sequence). The CDR3 contains 16 residues. The CDR3 nucleotides are TGTGCCAGCAGTTTATCGTGGGGGCTCGACACCGGGGAGCTGTTTTTT. Its protein product is CASSLSWGLDTGELFF.

The rearrangement uses TRBV9 and TRBJ2-7; TRBD1 aligns across 7 bases. After removal of 7 bases from V and 6 bases from J, the junction contained 4 bases not matched to a gene. Germline CDR1 reads SGDLS; CDR2 reads YYNGEE. This CDR3 is built from 11 residues. As DNA, the CDR3 is TGTGCCAGCGGTAGGGGGCGCGAGCAGTACTTC. Its translation: CASGRGREQYF.

This clonotype came up a few times. The chain joins TRBV15 to TRBJ2-1, with D perhaps TRBD1 or TRBD2 (6 bases each). The CDR3 consists of 14 residues. Germline V gives CDR1 LNHNV, CDR2 YYDKDF (reference sequence). Trimming shortened V by 5 bases and J by 10 bases, and 18 bases separated the two germline ends. Here the CDR3 reads CATSGNYLGGEQFF. The CDR3 nucleotides are TGTGCCACCAGCGGAAACTACCTGGGGGGCGAGCAGTTCTTC.

V gene TRBV11-2 combines with J gene TRBJ2-5; D perhaps matches TRBD1 (5 bases). The germline CDR1 and CDR2 sequences are SGHAT and FQNNGV. CDR3 length: 12 amino acids. V lost 0 bases, J lost 7 bases, and 6 bases lay in between. CDR3 sequence reads: CASSLDQGTQYF. CDR3 DNA sequence: TGTGCCAGCAGCTTAGATCAGGGGACCCAGTACTTC.

This clonotype was observed a few times. The gene calls are TRBV4-3 and TRBJ2-1, with D uncertain. The CDR3 runs 13 residues. Germline V gene lookup returns CDR1 LGHNA and CDR2 YSLEER. Trimming removed 0 bases from V and 14 bases from J, with 14 bases in between. Here the CDR3 reads CASSQDSAAEEFF. CDR3 DNA: TGCGCCAGCAGCCAAGATTCGGCCGCCGAGGAGTTCTTC.

This clonotype has just a few counts. The rearrangement joins TRBV7-9 to TRBJ2-2, with 7 bases that match TRBD1. V gave up 1 base and J gave up 1 base; unmatched junction bases: 3. The germline V gene encodes CDR1 SEHNR and CDR2 FQNEAQ (reference sequence). The CDR3 contains 16 residues. This CDR3 is CASSLGGGLNTGELFF. In nucleotides, the CDR3 is TGTGCCAGCAGCTTAGGAGGGGGCCTGAACACCGGGGAGCTGTTTTTT. Full variable domain (missing parts from reference TRBV7-9 and TRBJ2-2): DTGVSQNPRHKITKRGQNVTFRCDPISEHNRLYWYRQTLGQGPEFLTYFQNEAQLEKSRLLSDRFSAERPKGSFSTLEIQRTEQGDSAMYLCASSLGGGLNTGELFFGEGSRLTVL.

This clonotype came up many times. The genes are TRBV29-1 and TRBJ1-1; unclear D gene. This CDR3 region has 13 residues. The V end lost 5 bases, the J end lost 0 bases, and 10 bases lay between the germline ends. Germline CDR1 is SQVTM and CDR2 is ANQGSEA. The CDR3 DNA follows: TGCAGCGTTTACCCCTCCATGAACACTGAAGCTTTCTTT. Translated, it gives CSVYPSMNTEAFF.

This clonotype was detected ten times or more. The rearrangement uses TRBV29-1 and TRBJ2-1; 13 nucleotides match TRBD2. This CDR3 contains 14 residues. CDR1 and CDR2 (germline): SQVTM, ANQGSEA. Unmatched junction bases numbered 5, after V lost 5 bases and J lost 7 bases. CDR3 sequence: CSVPTSGGRNEQFF. CDR3 bases: TGCAGCGTTCCGACTAGCGGGGGGAGGAATGAGCAGTTCTTC.

V is TRBV29-1 and J is TRBJ2-6; D ambiguous. Looked up from germline, CDR1 is SQVTM and CDR2 is ANQGSEA. The V end lost 6 bases, the J end lost 0 bases, and 9 bases lay between the germline ends. The CDR3 is 14 amino acids. The CDR3 is CSVRQVSGANVLTF. Written as DNA, the CDR3 is TGCAGCGTCCGACAAGTCTCTGGGGCCAACGTCCTGACTTTC.

This clonotype was counted only a few times. The chain links TRBV7-2 to TRBJ2-7, with 10 bases that match TRBD2. In germline, CDR1 is SGHTA, CDR2 FQGNSA. CDR3 size: 14 residues. J gave up 4 bases and V 5 bases, and 5 bases lay outside the gene matches. This CDR3 reads CASSPTSGFYEQYF. The CDR3 region has the DNA TGTGCCAGCAGCCCGACTAGCGGGTTTTACGAGCAGTACTTC.

The sample holds many counts of this clonotype. The chain uses TRBV5-1 and TRBJ2-3; the D is unclear. This CDR3 has 15 amino acids. The ends were cut back, 1 base at V and 3 bases at J, with 12 bases in the middle. Germline V gene sequence: CDR1 SGHRS, CDR2 YFSETQ. This CDR3 reads CASSLLEGRTDTQYF. The CDR3 nucleotides read TGCGCCAGCAGCTTGCTGGAAGGTCGTACAGATACGCAGTATTTT.

In its sample, this clonotype was seen a few times. The chain links TRBV7-2 to TRBJ2-5; D unclear. This CDR3 region has 14 residues. V shed 2 bases and J shed 2 bases, with 9 bases lying between them. Germline loops: CDR1 SGHTA, CDR2 FQGNSA. The CDR3 loop reads CASSLSITQETQYF. The CDR3 bases are TGTGCCAGCAGCTTAAGTATTACTCAAGAGACCCAGTACTTC.

This clonotype was recorded a few times. The chain employs TRBV12-3 or TRBV12-4 and TRBJ2-3, with no clear D. Trimming took 5 bases from V and 2 from J, leaving 11 bases between them. The CDR3 has 14 amino acids. This chain's CDR3 is CASSTELHTDTQYF. The CDR3 DNA reads as TGTGCCAGCAGTACAGAGCTCCACACAGATACGCAGTATTTT.

The V gene is TRBV28, the J gene TRBJ2-2, with 7 bases fitting TRBD1. Germline lookup yields CDR1 MDHEN and CDR2 SYDVKM. V trimming: 1 base; J trimming: 5 bases; junction bases outside the gene matches: 4. The CDR3 loop spans 15 amino acids. The CDR3 nucleotides are TGTGCCAGCAGTTTATCGACAGGGTCGACCGGGGAGCTGTTTTTT. Translated, it gives CASSLSTGSTGELFF.